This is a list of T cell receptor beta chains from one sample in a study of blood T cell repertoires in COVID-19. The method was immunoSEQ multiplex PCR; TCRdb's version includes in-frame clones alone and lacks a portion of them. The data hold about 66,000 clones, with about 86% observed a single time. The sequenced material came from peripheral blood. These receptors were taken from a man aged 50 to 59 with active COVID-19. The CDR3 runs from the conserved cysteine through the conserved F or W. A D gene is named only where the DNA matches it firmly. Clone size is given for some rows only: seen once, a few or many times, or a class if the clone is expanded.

CDR3 DNA: TGCGCCAGCAGAGGGGACAGGGTGTTTAATGAGCAGTTCTTC
CDR3 protein: CASRGDRVFNEQFF
J gene: TRBJ2-1
clone size: -
D gene: TRBD1
V gene: TRBV5-1

CDR3 DNA: TGTGCCAGTAGTATAGGAACGGCCTACGGGGAGACCCAGTACTTC
CDR3 protein: CASSIGTAYGETQYF
J gene: TRBJ2-5
clone size: -
D gene: -
V gene: TRBV19

CDR3 DNA: TGTGCCAGCAGCGCCCAGGGGGCGACCTCTCCTTCATCGGGGACTGAAGCTTTCTTT
CDR3 protein: CASSAQGATSPSSGTEAFF
J gene: TRBJ1-1
clone size: -
D gene: TRBD1
V gene: TRBV7-8

CDR3 DNA: TGTGCCAGCTCACCAATTGGCGACAGTATTCATGAAAAACTGTTTTTT
CDR3 protein: CASSPIGDSIHEKLFF
J gene: TRBJ1-4
clone size: -
D gene: -
V gene: TRBV18

CDR3 DNA: TGTGCCAGCAGCCAAGATGCGGGGCACAGGTCAAGCGGCTACACCTTC
CDR3 protein: CASSQDAGHRSSGYTF
J gene: TRBJ1-2
clone size: -
D gene: -
V gene: TRBV4-2

CDR3 DNA: TGTGCCAGCAGCTTCACAGCGGGAGTTAGCACAGATACGCAGTATTTT
CDR3 protein: CASSFTAGVSTDTQYF
J gene: TRBJ2-3
clone size: -
D gene: TRBD2
V gene: TRBV11-2

CDR3 DNA: TGTGCCAGCAGTGCTAGCGGGGGGGCGTCCTACAATGAGCAGTTCTTC
CDR3 protein: CASSASGGASYNEQFF
J gene: TRBJ2-1
clone size: -
D gene: TRBD2
V gene: TRBV6-1

CDR3 DNA: TGTGCCAGCAGTCCAGGACAGGGTGGTGAAGCTTTCTTT
CDR3 protein: CASSPGQGGEAFF
J gene: TRBJ1-1
clone size: -
D gene: TRBD1
V gene: TRBV12-3/TRBV12-4

CDR3 DNA: TGCAGCGCCGATCGGACTAGCGGGATCAATGAGCAGTTCTTC
CDR3 protein: CSADRTSGINEQFF
J gene: TRBJ2-1
clone size: -
D gene: TRBD2
V gene: TRBV29-1

CDR3 DNA: TGTGCCAGCTCTGTTCAGGGGTTCGCGAACACTGAAGCTTTCTTT
CDR3 protein: CASSVQGFANTEAFF
J gene: TRBJ1-1
clone size: -
D gene: -
V gene: TRBV6-6

CDR3 DNA: TGCGCCAGCAGCTTGTGGGGGGTGAACACTGAAGCTTTCTTT
CDR3 protein: CASSLWGVNTEAFF
J gene: TRBJ1-1
clone size: -
D gene: -
V gene: TRBV5-1

CDR3 DNA: TGTGCCAGCAGCTGGACAGGGAACGGTCAGCCCCAGCATTTT
CDR3 protein: CASSWTGNGQPQHF
J gene: TRBJ1-5
clone size: -
D gene: TRBD1
V gene: TRBV28

CDR3 DNA: TGTGCCAGCAGCCCCCAAGCGGAAAATGAGCAGTTCTTC
CDR3 protein: CASSPQAENEQFF
J gene: TRBJ2-1
clone size: -
D gene: -
V gene: TRBV7-9

CDR3 DNA: TGTGCCAGCAGCCAACTCTACCCCCGGCGGGGGACCCAAGAGACCCAGTACTTC
CDR3 protein: CASSQLYPRRGTQETQYF
J gene: TRBJ2-5
clone size: -
D gene: TRBD2
V gene: TRBV3-1/TRBV3-2

CDR3 DNA: TGTGCCAGCAGCCAGTCGATAATCTCTGGAAACACCATATATTTT
CDR3 protein: CASSQSIISGNTIYF
J gene: TRBJ1-3
clone size: -
D gene: -
V gene: TRBV6-5

CDR3 DNA: TGTGCCTGGAGCCGACGGGGAGGTAATCAGCCCCAGCATTTT
CDR3 protein: CAWSRRGGNQPQHF
J gene: TRBJ1-5
clone size: -
D gene: -
V gene: TRBV30

CDR3 DNA: TGTGCCAGCAGCGCGCAGACTGGTTACAATGAGCAGTTCTTC
CDR3 protein: CASSAQTGYNEQFF
J gene: TRBJ2-1
clone size: -
D gene: -
V gene: TRBV7-9

CDR3 DNA: TGTGCCAGTAACCCGCCCAGGGGCGGGGGAAACACCATATATTTT
CDR3 protein: CASNPPRGGGNTIYF
J gene: TRBJ1-3
clone size: -
D gene: -
V gene: TRBV19

CDR3 DNA: TGTGCCAGCAGCTTGGGACAGGGGACAACTAATGAAAAACTGTTTTTT
CDR3 protein: CASSLGQGTTNEKLFF
J gene: TRBJ1-4
clone size: -
D gene: TRBD1
V gene: TRBV5-4

CDR3 DNA: TGTGCCAGCAGTCTGAAACCGGCGGGGACAGCCTTCGCCTACGAGCAGTACTTC
CDR3 protein: CASSLKPAGTAFAYEQYF
J gene: TRBJ2-7
clone size: few
D gene: -
V gene: TRBV6-6

CDR3 DNA: TGCAGCGTTATATTTCAGGGGGCCCTCAATCAGCCCCAGCATTTT
CDR3 protein: CSVIFQGALNQPQHF
J gene: TRBJ1-5
clone size: -
D gene: TRBD1
V gene: TRBV29-1

CDR3 DNA: TGTGCCAGCAGCCCGTGGGGTAGCGGGGGCTTGGAGACCCAGTACTTC
CDR3 protein: CASSPWGSGGLETQYF
J gene: TRBJ2-5
clone size: few
D gene: TRBD2
V gene: TRBV7-2

CDR3 DNA: TGCGCCACCCAAAGGACTGGCCAAGAGACCCAGTACTTC
CDR3 protein: CATQRTGQETQYF
J gene: TRBJ2-5
clone size: -
D gene: -
V gene: TRBV10-2

CDR3 DNA: TGCGCCAGCAGCTTGCCAGCGGGGGCCTACAATGAGCAGTTCTTC
CDR3 protein: CASSLPAGAYNEQFF
J gene: TRBJ2-1
clone size: -
D gene: TRBD2
V gene: TRBV5-1

CDR3 DNA: TGTGCCAGCAGCTTTTCTCACCGGGGGAACACTGAAGCTTTCTTT
CDR3 protein: CASSFSHRGNTEAFF
J gene: TRBJ1-1
clone size: -
D gene: -
V gene: TRBV5-6

CDR3 DNA: TGTGCCACGACAAGGACAGGGCAGGGCGGGGAGCTGTTTTTT
CDR3 protein: CATTRTGQGGELFF
J gene: TRBJ2-2
clone size: -
D gene: TRBD1
V gene: TRBV2

CDR3 DNA: TGTGCCAGCACCCAGACTGCCTACAATGAGCAGTTCTTC
CDR3 protein: CASTQTAYNEQFF
J gene: TRBJ2-1
clone size: -
D gene: -
V gene: TRBV27

CDR3 DNA: TGTGCCAGCAGCCCGGAGGTGTCTGGAAACACCATATATTTT
CDR3 protein: CASSPEVSGNTIYF
J gene: TRBJ1-3
clone size: -
D gene: -
V gene: TRBV9

CDR3 DNA: TGTGCCAGCTACCCGGGACAGGGAAATGGCTACACCTTC
CDR3 protein: CASYPGQGNGYTF
J gene: TRBJ1-2
clone size: -
D gene: TRBD1
V gene: TRBV25-1

CDR3 DNA: TGTGCCACCCCGGATGGAGTAAGCGAAGCTTTCTTT
CDR3 protein: CATPDGVSEAFF
J gene: TRBJ1-1
clone size: -
D gene: -
V gene: TRBV24-1